The 17 T cell receptor beta chains below were found in one sample sequenced in a study. TCRdb passed the RT-PCR reads through MiXCR, listing each CDR3 protein once. The sample records about 700,000 distinct CDR3 sequences, approximately 15% being singletons. Material: memory CD4+ T cells from blood. Receptors were obtained from a female donor in good health, serving as a healthy control.

This clonotype was recorded at least ten times. The rearrangement joins TRBV10-1 to TRBJ2-5, with D hard to call. The CDR3 consists of 17 residues. V was cut by 4 bases and J by 5 bases, with 23 bases left in between. Germline CDR1 is WNHNN and CDR2 is SYGVQD (reference sequence). CDR3 protein: CASSAGVGPQTGETQYF. CDR3 nucleotides: TGCGCCAGCAGTGCCGGTGTAGGACCCCAGACCGGTGAGACCCAGTACTTC.

Many counts were recorded for this clonotype. The chain couples TRBV10-3 to TRBJ1-2, with D unresolved. CDR1 is ENHRY, CDR2 SYGVKD, per germline. V was pared by 8 bases and J by 1 base, with 20 bases between. The CDR3 totals 16 residues. The CDR3 bases are TGTGCCATCTCTAGGCAGGATCACACTATTAACTATGGCTACACCTTC. Its translation is CAISRQDHTINYGYTF.

This clonotype has a count of ten or more. The chain has TRBV6-5 and TRBJ1-5; 10 bases fit TRBD1. V dropped 4 bases and J dropped 2; count of bases not matched to a gene: 5. The germline gives CDR1 MNHEY, CDR2 SVGAGI. The CDR3 consists of 16 residues. CDR3 sequence (DNA): TGTGCCAGCAGTTCCTTGACAGGGGGCGGCAATCAGCCCCAGCATTTT. Encoded protein: CASSSLTGGGNQPQHF.

Here the CDR3 reads CASRSSQSGSEKLFF. In DNA, the CDR3 is TGTGCCAGCAGATCCTCCCAGTCCGGGAGTGAAAAACTGTTTTTT. The V gene is TRBV6-5, the J gene TRBJ1-4; D not resolved. The CDR3 has 15 amino acids. The V gene lost 6 bases and the J gene lost 7 bases, with 18 bases spanning the gap. Looked up from germline, CDR1 is MNHEY and CDR2 is SVGAGI.

This clonotype was detected a few times. V usage is TRBV27 and J usage is TRBJ1-2; the match to TRBD1 covers 9 bases. The CDR3 extends over 15 amino acids. The germline V gene encodes CDR1 MNHEY and CDR2 SMNVEV (reference sequence). J gave up 6 bases and V 4 bases, and 9 bases lay outside the gene matches. The CDR3 DNA is TGTGCCAGCAGTTCACCCAACAGGGGGCTGGATGGCTACACCTTC. It codes for CASSSPNRGLDGYTF.

The chain uses TRBV2 and TRBJ1-1; a weak D match, TRBD1 (6 bases). This CDR3 region has 14 residues. The V gene's germline CDR1 is SNHLY and CDR2 FYNNEI. The V and J ends lost 3 bases and 6 bases respectively, with 14 bases between them. This CDR3 is CASSDQGNGAEAFF. The CDR3 nucleotides read TGTGCCAGCAGTGATCAGGGGAATGGGGCTGAAGCTTTCTTT.

This clonotype has ten or more counts. The rearrangement uses TRBV10-3 and TRBJ2-3, with D hard to call. CDR3 length equals 11 residues. Germline CDR1 ENHRY, CDR2 SYGVKD. V was cut by 4 bases and J by 2 bases, with 1 base left in between. CDR3 sequence (DNA): TGTGCCATCAGTGCCACAGATACGCAGTATTTT. It yields the protein CAISATDTQYF.

This clonotype was detected many times. V usage is TRBV7-2 and J usage is TRBJ2-1, with 8 bases fitting TRBD2. Germline CDR1 reads SGHTA; CDR2 reads FQGNSA. The V and J ends lost 5 bases and 8 bases, in that order; junction bases with no gene match: 11. The CDR3 extends over 15 amino acids. CDR3 DNA sequence: TGTGCCAGCAGCAGACCGGGACTAGGATCCGATGAGCAGTTCTTC. It specifies CASSRPGLGSDEQFF. Combining the CDR3 with reference TRBV7-2 and TRBJ2-1 gives the whole variable domain GAGVSQSPSNKVTEKGKDVELRCDPISGHTALYWYRQSLGQGLEFLIYFQGNSAPDKSGLPSDRFSAERTGGSVSTLTIQRTQQEDSAVYLCASSRPGLGSDEQFFGPGTRLTVL.

This clonotype occurred a few times. As DNA, the CDR3 is TGTGCCAGCAGCCCCATGGTCGTCGGGTGGGGCTACACCTTC. Translation: CASSPMVVGWGYTF. The chain carries TRBV7-2 and TRBJ1-2; D ambiguous. There are 14 residues in the CDR3. In germline, CDR1 is SGHTA, CDR2 FQGNSA. V lost 5 bases to trimming and J lost 8 bases, with 18 bases between them. Drawing the rest from reference TRBV7-2 and TRBJ1-2, the complete variable domain is GAGVSQSPSNKVTEKGKDVELRCDPISGHTALYWYRQSLGQGLEFLIYFQGNSAPDKSGLPSDRFSAERTGGSVSTLTIQRTQQEDSAVYLCASSPMVVGWGYTFGSGTRLTVV.

This clonotype has only a few counts. The rearrangement links TRBV7-2 to TRBJ1-1; D is uncertain. Trimming pared 6 bases from V and 7 bases from J, leaving 9 bases between. CDR3 size: 11 residues. From germline, CDR1 is SGHTA and CDR2 FQGNSA. The CDR3 DNA reads as TGTGCCAGCAGAGCTTACAGTGAAGCTTTCTTT. Translation: CASRAYSEAFF.

This clonotype was recorded a few times. This chain joins TRBV6-2 or TRBV6-3 and TRBJ2-3; 9 nucleotides align to TRBD2. Per germline, CDR1 MNHEY and CDR2 SVGEGT. Unmatched junction bases numbered 11, after V lost 5 bases and J lost 2 bases. The CDR3 is 17 amino acids. CDR3 in amino acids: CASSPAEASGNTDTQYF. In DNA, the CDR3 is TGTGCCAGCAGTCCCGCTGAGGCTAGCGGGAACACAGATACGCAGTATTTT.

This clonotype was seen ten or more times. The rearrangement links TRBV6-1 to TRBJ2-3; 12 bases line up with TRBD2. The CDR3 covers 17 residues. Germline V gene lookup returns CDR1 MNHNS and CDR2 SASEGT. Trimming removed 4 bases from V and 4 bases from J; junction bases left unmatched: 9. This CDR3 reads CASSGPMTSGSSDTQYF. The CDR3 DNA reads TGTGCCAGCAGTGGGCCCATGACTAGCGGGAGTTCAGATACGCAGTATTTT.

This clonotype has a handful of counts. This chain links TRBV12-3 or TRBV12-4 with TRBJ2-1, with 8 bases matching TRBD2. CDR3 size: 16 residues. V lost 2 bases and J lost 6; bases outside the gene matches: 9. In DNA form, the CDR3 reads TGTGCCAGCAGTTTATCGTCTGCGGGAGGAGGCAATGAGCAGTTCTTC. Residues: CASSLSSAGGGNEQFF.

This clonotype was picked up many times. V is TRBV10-3 and J is TRBJ2-1; D call uncertain. CDR1 ENHRY and CDR2 SYGVKD come from the germline V gene. Trimming left V 3 bases short and J 0 bases short, with 6 bases between. The CDR3 extends over 14 amino acids. For the CDR3, the DNA is TGTGCCATCAGTGAAAGACACTCCTACAATGAGCAGTTCTTC. Residues: CAISERHSYNEQFF.

The gene calls are TRBV7-2 and TRBJ2-7; TRBD1 matches 7 bases. The junction had 8 bases not matched to a gene; V was cut back by 7 bases and J by 2 bases. CDR1 SGHTA and CDR2 FQGNSA come from the germline V gene. The CDR3 length is 14 residues. CDR3 amino acids: CASTAGTAAYEQYF. The CDR3 region has the DNA TGTGCCAGCACCGCCGGGACAGCAGCCTACGAGCAGTACTTC.

This clonotype appeared a few times. V gene TRBV11-2 combines with J gene TRBJ2-3; 11 bases are shared with TRBD2. The CDR3 length is 16 residues. The germline V gene has CDR1 SGHAT and CDR2 FQNNGV. V lost 5 bases to trimming and J lost 5 bases; unmatched junction nucleotides: 9. The chain's CDR3 is CASSGYSGGAGDTQYF. The CDR3 nucleotides are TGTGCCAGCAGCGGCTATAGCGGGGGGGCTGGAGATACGCAGTATTTT.

The chain combines TRBV9 with TRBJ2-3, with D possibly being TRBD1 or TRBD2 (6 bases each). The germline CDR1 and CDR2 sequences are SGDLS and YYNGEE. Trimming shortened V by 1 base and J by 2 bases, and 14 bases separated the two germline ends. The CDR3 contains 16 residues. The CDR3 sequence is CASSVQGRGVTDTQYF. CDR3 DNA: TGTGCCAGCAGCGTACAGGGGCGCGGGGTCACAGATACGCAGTATTTT.